A single sample gave rise to the 6 T cell receptor beta chains below, sequenced in a study of shared clonotypes between healthy human individuals. As defined, naive CD8 cells were CD45RO-negative and positively selected for CCR7, with terminally differentiated effector memory CD45RA+ cells excluded. TCRdb's copy holds only in-frame clones and misses some; the assay was immunoSEQ multiplex PCR. The sample carries nearly 2 million clones, about 95% recorded once. Sequenced material: naive CD8+ T cells sorted from blood. The receptors derive from a man aged 18 to 30 in good health.

Regarding this clone: The same CDR3 is also encoded by other DNA sequences in this sample. The V gene is TRBV9, the J gene TRBJ2-1, with D uncertain. The CDR3 runs 12 residues. V was cut by 3 bases and J by 7 bases, with 8 bases left in between. CDR1 and CDR2 from the germline V gene are SGDLS and YYNGEE. Here the CDR3 DNA reads TGTGCCAGCAGCGCGGTGGGGAATGAGCAGTTCTTC. Amino acids: CASSAVGNEQFF.

The chain uses TRBV5-6 and TRBJ2-7; 10 nucleotides align to TRBD2. Germline lookup yields CDR1 SGHDT and CDR2 YYEEEE. The CDR3 is 17 residues long. The junction had 12 bases not matched to a gene; V was cut back by 4 bases and J by 2 bases. The CDR3 spells CASSGALAGARAYEQYF. The CDR3 region has the DNA TGTGCCAGCAGCGGGGCTCTAGCGGGAGCTCGCGCCTACGAGCAGTACTTC.

The gene calls are TRBV4-2 and TRBJ1-2; D remains unclear. There are 14 residues in the CDR3. Germline assignment: CDR1 LGHNA and CDR2 YNFKEQ. The V gene lost 0 bases and the J gene lost 7 bases, with 12 bases spanning the gap. The CDR3 is CASSQDLGESGYTF. CDR3 DNA: TGTGCCAGCAGCCAAGATCTCGGTGAAAGTGGCTACACCTTC.

The rearrangement links TRBV28 to TRBJ2-7, with a weak D call TRBD1 (6 bases). This CDR3 contains 16 residues. The V gene's germline CDR1 is MDHEN and CDR2 SYDVKM. V shed 4 bases and J shed 0 bases, with 16 bases lying between them. CDR3 region: CASSSPYRVSSYEQYF. The CDR3 bases are TGTGCCAGCAGTTCTCCCTACAGGGTGAGCTCCTACGAGCAGTACTTC.

The chain combines TRBV28 with TRBJ2-1; the match to TRBD2 covers 10 bases. Germline V gene lookup returns CDR1 MDHEN and CDR2 SYDVKM. Unmatched junction bases numbered 10, after V lost 6 bases and J lost 5 bases. CDR3 length equals 16 residues. The CDR3 nucleotides are TGTGCCAGCAGACCCGCGGGACTAGCGCCTAACAATGAGCAGTTCTTC. Its translation: CASRPAGLAPNNEQFF.

The rearrangement uses TRBV28 and TRBJ2-5, with 9 bases lining up with TRBD2. The CDR3 has 16 amino acids. V was clipped by 3 bases and J by 5 bases; unmatched bases: 10. CDR1 MDHEN and CDR2 SYDVKM come from the germline V gene. CDR3 residues: CASSFIGGGAGETQYF. DNA for the CDR3: TGTGCCAGCAGTTTTATAGGCGGGGGGGCCGGGGAGACCCAGTACTTC.